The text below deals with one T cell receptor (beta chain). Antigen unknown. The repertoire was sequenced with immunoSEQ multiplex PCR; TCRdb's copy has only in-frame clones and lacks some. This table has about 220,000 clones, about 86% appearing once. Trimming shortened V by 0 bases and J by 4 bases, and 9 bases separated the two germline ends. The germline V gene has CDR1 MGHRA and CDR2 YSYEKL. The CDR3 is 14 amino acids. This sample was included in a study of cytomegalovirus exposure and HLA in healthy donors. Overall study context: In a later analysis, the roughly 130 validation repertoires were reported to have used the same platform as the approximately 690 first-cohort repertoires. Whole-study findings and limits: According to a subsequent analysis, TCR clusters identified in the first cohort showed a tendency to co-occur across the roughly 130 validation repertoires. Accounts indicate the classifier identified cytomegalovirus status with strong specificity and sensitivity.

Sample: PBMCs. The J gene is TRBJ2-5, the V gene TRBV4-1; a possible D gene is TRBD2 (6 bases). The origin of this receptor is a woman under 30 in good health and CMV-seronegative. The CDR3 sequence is CASSQEAEGETQYF. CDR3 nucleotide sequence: TGCGCCAGCAGCCAAGAGGCGGAGGGAGAGACCCAGTACTTC.